Below are 30 T cell receptor beta chains sequenced from a single sample in a study of shared clonotypes between healthy human individuals. Method: immunoSEQ multiplex PCR; TCRdb's copy keeps in-frame clones and lacks some. Of some 2,000,000 clones detected, around 95% appear once; the ten largest clones hold about 0.13%. Material for sequencing was naive CD4+ T cells sorted from blood. Regarding subset: CD45RA+ positively selected. These receptors originate from a man aged 18 to 29 in good health.

Remarks on this clone: Other DNA sequences of this sample code for an identical CDR3. The chain recombines TRBV2 with TRBJ1-5; TRBD1 aligns across 7 bases. The junction had 5 bases not matched to a gene; V was cut back by 3 bases and J by 6 bases. The CDR3 runs 14 residues. Germline V gene lookup returns CDR1 SNHLY and CDR2 FYNNEI. In nucleotides, the CDR3 is TGTGCCAGCAGTGAGGGCGACAGGGTTCAGCCCCAGCATTTT. Residues: CASSEGDRVQPQHF.

For this clone: Other DNA sequences in the sample encode the same CDR3. The chain is built from TRBV9 and TRBJ1-4; D gene unclear. Germline CDR1 and CDR2: SGDLS and YYNGEE. This CDR3 is 14 amino acids long. The germline V and J ends were trimmed by 0 bases and 0 bases, with 3 bases remaining between them. The CDR3 DNA is TGTGCCAGCAGCGTAGGCGCAACTAATGAAAAACTGTTTTTT. Residues: CASSVGATNEKLFF. The variable domain in full, completed from reference TRBV9 and TRBJ1-4, reads DSGVTQTPKHLITATGQRVTLRCSPRSGDLSVYWYQQSLDQGLQFLIQYYNGEERAKGNILERFSAQQFPDLHSELNLSSLELGDSALYFCASSVGATNEKLFFGSGTQLSVL.

The chain couples TRBV6-5 to TRBJ2-7; tentatively, D is TRBD2 (7 bases). CDR1 is MNHEY, CDR2 SVGAGI, per germline. Trimming took off 6 bases at V and 5 bases at J, with 17 bases between the two ends. The CDR3 is 14 residues long. CDR3 residues: CASRRGGAIHEQYF. DNA of the CDR3: TGTGCCAGCAGACGAGGGGGGGCGATTCACGAGCAGTACTTC.

This chain links TRBV2 with TRBJ1-4; weak D call: TRBD1 (5 bases). The V end lost 7 bases, the J end lost 5 bases, and 14 bases lay between the germline ends. CDR1 is SNHLY, CDR2 FYNNEI, per germline. This CDR3 has 14 residues. The DNA of the CDR3 is TGTGCCAGCACTGGGAGACAGATAAATGAAAAACTGTTTTTT. Its translation is CASTGRQINEKLFF.

The gene calls are TRBV4-1 and TRBJ1-2, with a possible D match to TRBD1 (6 bases). The germline V and J ends were trimmed by 5 bases and 0 bases, with 16 bases remaining between them. The germline V gene has CDR1 MGHRA and CDR2 YSYEKL. The CDR3 totals 16 residues. The CDR3 coding sequence is TGCGCCAGCAGCTCAACTCCGGGACAAGCTAACTATGGCTACACCTTC. It specifies CASSSTPGQANYGYTF.

The chain is built from TRBV29-1 and TRBJ2-7; D might be TRBD1 (6 bases). The germline V gene encodes CDR1 SQVTM and CDR2 ANQGSEA. The CDR3 loop spans 16 amino acids. V was cut by 6 bases and J by 6 bases, with 27 bases left in between. The CDR3 here is CSVLHQTQGYPAEQYF. CDR3 in DNA: TGCAGCGTCCTACACCAGACACAGGGCTACCCAGCCGAGCAGTACTTC.

V is TRBV20-1 and J is TRBJ1-2; D is unclear. V shed 5 bases and J shed 6 bases, with 10 bases lying between them. This CDR3 is 11 amino acids long. Germline-derived CDR1 and CDR2 are DFQATT and SNEGSKA (reference sequence). CDR3 residues: CSAYAGNGYTF. The CDR3 DNA reads TGCAGTGCTTACGCGGGGAATGGCTACACCTTC.

The chain is built from TRBV4-2 and TRBJ2-3, with 10 positions matching TRBD2. Germline loops: CDR1 LGHNA, CDR2 YNFKEQ. This CDR3 spans 15 amino acids. After removal of 6 bases from V and 2 bases from J, the junction contained 5 bases not matched to a gene. The CDR3 loop reads CASSRGTSDTDTQYF. The CDR3 DNA follows: TGTGCCAGCAGTCGCGGGACTAGCGACACAGATACGCAGTATTTT.

With regard to this clone: The sample holds other DNA sequences that translate to the same CDR3. The gene calls are TRBV5-1 and TRBJ2-3; 7 nucleotides line up with TRBD2. V dropped 2 bases and J dropped 3; count of bases not matched to a gene: 3. This CDR3 contains 14 residues. CDR1 and CDR2 (germline): SGHRS, YFSETQ. In nucleotides, the CDR3 is TGCGCCAGCAGCTTAACAGCGGGGACAGATACGCAGTATTTT. Translating it yields CASSLTAGTDTQYF.

The J gene is TRBJ2-3, the V gene TRBV5-1; D remains unclear. The germline V gene has CDR1 SGHRS and CDR2 YFSETQ. This CDR3 spans 15 amino acids. With 1 base removed from V and 1 base from J, the gap between germline ends came to 10 bases. Written as DNA, the CDR3 is TGCGCCAGCAGCTTGATGACACAAGGCACAGATACGCAGTATTTT. Encoded protein: CASSLMTQGTDTQYF.

The chain carries TRBV6-5 and TRBJ1-5; 8 bases align to TRBD1. The germline V gene has CDR1 MNHEY and CDR2 SVGAGI. The V and J ends lost 6 bases and 7 bases, in that order; junction bases with no gene match: 11. CDR3 length: 15 residues. CDR3 protein: CASRPIQGVGQPQHF. CDR3 in DNA: TGTGCCAGCAGACCGATACAGGGGGTAGGGCAGCCCCAGCATTTT.

This chain joins TRBV5-6 and TRBJ1-4; D possibly corresponds to TRBD1 (5 bases). Trimming left V 4 bases short and J 0 bases short, with 10 bases between. Germline V CDR1 and CDR2: SGHDT, YYEEEE. This CDR3 has 15 residues. The CDR3 DNA is TGTGCCAGCAGCCCCCAGGGTACAACTAATGAAAAACTGTTTTTT. Translating it yields CASSPQGTTNEKLFF.

A word on this clone: The sample contains more than one DNA sequence encoding this CDR3. V usage is TRBV10-1 and J usage is TRBJ2-7; D not certain. Germline lookup yields CDR1 WNHNN and CDR2 SYGVQD (reference sequence). V was clipped by 6 bases and J by 3 bases, with 9 bases between them. The CDR3 spans 12 residues. This CDR3 is CASRDSRYEQYF. DNA for the CDR3: TGCGCCAGCAGGGATAGTCGCTACGAGCAGTACTTC.

On this clone: The sample holds other DNA sequences that translate to the same CDR3. The V and J genes are TRBV30 and TRBJ1-5, with D possibly matching TRBD1 (5 bases). This CDR3 spans 13 amino acids. Trimming cost V 2 bases and J 5 bases, with 10 bases left between them. Germline CDR1 is GTSNPN and CDR2 is SVGIG (reference sequence). The CDR3 protein is CAWSPGTDQPQHF. The CDR3 DNA is TGTGCCTGGAGTCCAGGGACGGATCAGCCCCAGCATTTT.

The chain couples TRBV28 to TRBJ2-7; no firm D call. Germline assignment: CDR1 MDHEN and CDR2 SYDVKM. The V end was cut by 6 bases, the J end by 4 bases, with 19 bases between. This CDR3 comprises 15 residues. In nucleotides, the CDR3 is TGTGCCAGCAGGCCACACCCAGGCCCTAGGTACGAGCAGTACTTC. As protein: CASRPHPGPRYEQYF.

This CDR3 reads CASGPAGTGTGYTF. The CDR3 DNA sequence: TGCGCCAGCGGACCTGCCGGGACAGGGACTGGCTACACCTTC. The chain uses TRBV5-1 and TRBJ1-2, with TRBD1 identical over 9 bases. CDR3 length: 14 amino acids. The germline V gene has CDR1 SGHRS and CDR2 YFSETQ. The ends lost 7 bases at V and 7 bases at J; junction bases unmatched: 11.

The V call is TRBV6-6, the J call TRBJ2-1; D not resolved. CDR3 length: 15 amino acids. CDR1 and CDR2 (germline): MNHNY, SVGAGI (reference sequence). Trimming shortened V by 0 bases and J by 9 bases, and 15 bases separated the two germline ends. CDR3 nucleotides: TGTGCCAGCAGTTACTCGACGCCCAGCTTCGGTGAGCAGTTCTTC. It yields the protein CASSYSTPSFGEQFF.

This rearrangement joins TRBV11-2 to TRBJ2-1; the match to TRBD2 covers 9 bases. The CDR3 totals 18 residues. Germline V gene data show CDR1 as SGHAT and CDR2 as FQNNGV. J gave up 0 bases and V 5 bases, and 11 bases lay outside the gene matches. The CDR3 loop reads CASSDRASGIISYNEQFF. CDR3 DNA sequence: TGTGCCAGCAGCGATCGGGCTAGCGGGATAATCTCCTACAATGAGCAGTTCTTC.

In its sample, this clone was seen once. The chain uses TRBV29-1 and TRBJ2-7; D is unresolved. V was trimmed by 4 bases and J by 3 bases, leaving 7 bases between them. The CDR3 sequence is 11 residues long. Germline CDR1 SQVTM, CDR2 ANQGSEA. CDR3 sequence (DNA): TGCAGCGTTGTTACTCTCTACGAGCAGTACTTC. It yields the protein CSVVTLYEQYF.

This clone was counted once. The rearrangement joins TRBV28 to TRBJ2-7; tentatively, D is TRBD1 (6 bases). The length of the CDR3 is 15 residues. Germline CDR1 and CDR2: MDHEN and SYDVKM. With 4 bases removed from V and 4 bases from J, the gap between germline ends came to 17 bases. CDR3 residues: CASSSPTRGRYEQYF. CDR3 sequence (DNA): TGTGCCAGCAGTTCCCCCACAAGGGGGAGATACGAGCAGTACTTC.

V usage is TRBV30 and J usage is TRBJ2-3; D call uncertain. CDR1 is GTSNPN, CDR2 SVGIG, per germline (reference sequence). V was cut by 5 bases and J by 2 bases, with 5 bases left in between. The length of the CDR3 is 11 residues. The CDR3 nucleotides read TGTGCCTGGGGTAACACAGATACGCAGTATTTT. It translates to CAWGNTDTQYF.

J is TRBJ2-2 and V is TRBV10-2; 11 nucleotides match TRBD2. CDR3 length equals 18 residues. J lost 2 bases, V lost 4 bases, and 9 bases had no gene match. The germline V gene has CDR1 WSHSY and CDR2 SAAADI. The CDR3 nucleotides read TGCGCCAGCAGTGCGGCCCTAGCGGGAGGCCCCAACACCGGGGAGCTGTTTTTT. Its translation: CASSAALAGGPNTGELFF.

The chain recombines TRBV10-1 with TRBJ2-6; unclear D gene. CDR3 length: 16 residues. CDR1 is WNHNN and CDR2 is SYGVQD in the germline V gene (reference sequence). Trimming pared 4 bases from V and 4 bases from J, leaving 14 bases between. CDR3 loop: CASSAKGPSGANVLTF. The CDR3 DNA sequence: TGCGCCAGCAGTGCCAAGGGTCCCTCGGGGGCCAACGTCCTGACTTTC.

The chain uses TRBV7-2 and TRBJ1-2; D is unresolved. This CDR3 comprises 13 residues. V lost 5 bases to trimming and J lost 1 base, with 8 bases between them. Germline CDR1 and CDR2: SGHTA and FQGNSA. The CDR3 DNA follows: TGTGCCAGCAGCCAGGTAGTTAACTATGGCTACACCTTC. It yields the protein CASSQVVNYGYTF. Variable domain in full (rest from reference TRBV7-2 and TRBJ1-2): GAGVSQSPSNKVTEKGKDVELRCDPISGHTALYWYRQSLGQGLEFLIYFQGNSAPDKSGLPSDRFSAERTGGSVSTLTIQRTQQEDSAVYLCASSQVVNYGYTFGSGTRLTVV.

The rearrangement uses TRBV7-9 and TRBJ2-1; no reliable D call. Deletions cut 5 bases from V and 0 bases from J, with 14 bases between. This CDR3 region has 16 residues. In germline, CDR1 is SEHNR, CDR2 FQNEAQ (reference sequence). The CDR3 loop reads CASSPAAPTSYNEQFF. The CDR3 bases are TGTGCCAGCAGCCCCGCCGCGCCAACCTCCTACAATGAGCAGTTCTTC.

In regard to this clone: This same CDR3 is encoded by further DNA sequences in the sample. V usage is TRBV28 and J usage is TRBJ1-1; D is undetermined. Germline V gives CDR1 MDHEN, CDR2 SYDVKM. The V end lost 2 bases, the J end lost 6 bases, and 7 bases lay between the germline ends. The CDR3 is 12 amino acids. This chain's CDR3 is CASSLVGSEAFF. The CDR3 DNA sequence: TGTGCCAGCAGTTTAGTTGGGTCTGAAGCTTTCTTT.

The chain is built from TRBV5-1 and TRBJ1-6, with unresolved D. Germline V gives CDR1 SGHRS, CDR2 YFSETQ. This CDR3 contains 16 residues. Trimming removed 2 bases from V and 1 base from J, with 10 bases in between. The CDR3 coding sequence is TGCGCCAGCAGCTTAGGAGGGTGGTCCTATAATTCACCCCTCCACTTT. Protein: CASSLGGWSYNSPLHF.

V usage is TRBV5-1 and J usage is TRBJ2-3; the match to TRBD2 covers 9 bases. The CDR3 has 15 amino acids. Germline-derived CDR1 and CDR2 are SGHRS and YFSETQ. Trimming removed 0 bases from V and 4 bases from J; junction bases left unmatched: 3. The CDR3, as DNA: TGCGCCAGCAGCTTGGAAGGGACTAGCCCAGATACGCAGTATTTT. It codes for CASSLEGTSPDTQYF.

The chain employs TRBV7-9 and TRBJ2-1; 8 positions match TRBD2. After removal of 5 bases from V and 6 bases from J, the junction contained 3 bases not matched to a gene. The CDR3 contains 13 residues. Germline-derived CDR1 and CDR2 are SEHNR and FQNEAQ (reference sequence). CDR3 in amino acids: CASSGLAINEQFF. The CDR3 nucleotides read TGTGCCAGCAGCGGACTAGCTATCAATGAGCAGTTCTTC.

This chain joins TRBV5-1 and TRBJ2-5; TRBD2 might be the D (5 bases). The germline V gene has CDR1 SGHRS and CDR2 YFSETQ. CDR3 length equals 15 residues. V gave up 0 bases and J gave up 3 bases, with 12 bases separating them. The CDR3 nucleotides read TGCGCCAGCAGCTTGGGGGAGAAATCTAAAGAGACCCAGTACTTC. Protein: CASSLGEKSKETQYF.